These 12 T cell receptor beta chains originate from one sample sequenced in a study of graft-versus-host responses after intestinal transplantation. Processing was applied to graft tissue in order to liberate intraepithelial and lamina propria lymphocytes. Only in-frame clones appear in the TCRdb table, and some are missing; sequencing was by immunoSEQ multiplex PCR. Counted here are about 4,300 clones, 70% to 80% occurring once; the ten biggest clones make up 7.2%. The sequences come from ileum tissue, collected 9 days after transplant. These receptors all come from a human patient who received an intestinal transplant, so some T cells may come from the graft donor.

This chain uses TRBV7-9 with TRBJ2-1; 8 bases are shared with TRBD1. V dropped 2 bases and J dropped 6; count of bases not matched to a gene: 6. The germline V gene has CDR1 SEHNR and CDR2 FQNEAQ (reference sequence). The CDR3 loop spans 15 amino acids. The DNA for the CDR3 is TGTGCCAGCAGCTTACCGGGACAGGTCCCCAATGAGCAGTTCTTC. Protein: CASSLPGQVPNEQFF.

V and J are TRBV11-2 and TRBJ2-3, with D possibly matching TRBD1 (6 bases). Trimming pared 4 bases from V and 5 bases from J, leaving 16 bases between. From germline, CDR1 is SGHAT and CDR2 FQNNGV. This CDR3 has 15 amino acids. The CDR3 spells CASSWTAGARDTQYF. Written as DNA, the CDR3 is TGTGCCAGCAGCTGGACGGCAGGGGCGAGAGATACGCAGTATTTT.

In this sample, this clone turned up once. V is TRBV6-1 and J is TRBJ1-3; weak D call: TRBD1 (5 bases). CDR1 and CDR2 from the germline V gene are MNHNS and SASEGT. The germline V and J ends were trimmed by 0 bases and 0 bases, with 15 bases remaining between them. The CDR3 contains 18 residues. The CDR3 DNA sequence: TGTGCCAGCAGTGAAGCGCGGGAGAAGGGACCCTCTGGAAACACCATATATTTT. Amino acid sequence: CASSEAREKGPSGNTIYF.

This clone was counted a few times. This chain links TRBV4-2 with TRBJ2-7; either TRBD1 or TRBD2 may supply D (6 bases each). V was pared by 2 bases and J by 5 bases, with 19 bases between. This CDR3 has 16 amino acids. Germline V gene lookup returns CDR1 LGHNA and CDR2 YNFKEQ. The CDR3 protein is CASSQPGGQGRDEQYF. In nucleotides, the CDR3 is TGTGCCAGCAGCCAACCTGGGGGGCAGGGAAGAGACGAGCAGTACTTC.

The V gene is TRBV5-6, the J gene TRBJ1-1; 8 bases match TRBD1. V gave up 3 bases and J gave up 0 bases; unmatched junction bases: 7. Per germline, CDR1 SGHDT and CDR2 YYEEEE. The CDR3 is 16 amino acids. The CDR3 sequence is CASSSGQGLMNTEAFF. CDR3 nucleotides: TGTGCCAGCAGCTCCGGACAGGGCCTGATGAACACTGAAGCTTTCTTT. Supplemented by reference TRBV5-6 and TRBJ1-1, the full variable domain reads DAGVTQSPTHLIKTRGQQVTLRCSPKSGHDTVSWYQQALGQGPQFIFQYYEEEERQRGNFPDRFSGHQFPNYSSELNVNALLLGDSALYLCASSSGQGLMNTEAFFGQGTRLTVV.

The V call is TRBV28, the J call TRBJ2-3; 7 bases fit TRBD2. Germline-derived CDR1 and CDR2 are MDHEN and SYDVKM. The length of the CDR3 is 16 residues. The V and J ends lost 5 bases and 6 bases, in that order; junction bases with no gene match: 14. DNA of the CDR3: TGTGCCAGCAGTACCCCCGTGATGCGGGAGAGCGATACGCAGTATTTT. Amino acid sequence: CASSTPVMRESDTQYF.

The V gene is TRBV2, the J gene TRBJ1-2; 9 bases are a match to TRBD1. Trimming cost V 8 bases and J 6 bases; bases outside gene matches: 4. The CDR3 has 12 amino acids. Looked up from germline, CDR1 is SNHLY and CDR2 is FYNNEI. The CDR3 sequence is CASGRDRDGYTF. For the CDR3, the DNA is TGTGCCAGCGGACGGGACAGGGATGGCTACACCTTC.

The chain has TRBV7-2 and TRBJ2-7; 7 nucleotides agree with TRBD2. The V segment lost 3 bases and the J segment 3 bases; nucleotides outside the gene matches: 14. Per germline, CDR1 SGHTA and CDR2 FQGNSA. The length of the CDR3 is 17 residues. This CDR3 is CASSFTGGSPPLYEQYF. The CDR3 DNA is TGTGCCAGCAGCTTCACCGGGGGGTCGCCCCCCCTCTACGAGCAGTACTTC.

The chain employs TRBV28 and TRBJ2-3; D not resolved. The length of the CDR3 is 13 residues. Trimming pared 3 bases from V and 4 bases from J, leaving 8 bases between. CDR1 and CDR2 from the germline V gene are MDHEN and SYDVKM. DNA of the CDR3: TGTGCCAGCAGTTTCGCTGGTGCAGATACGCAGTATTTT. It encodes CASSFAGADTQYF.

J is TRBJ2-7 and V is TRBV5-1; D is perhaps TRBD2 (6 bases). CDR3 length: 15 residues. V dropped 4 bases and J dropped 7 bases, with 21 bases sitting between them. From germline, CDR1 is SGHRS and CDR2 YFSETQ. CDR3 in DNA: TGCGCCAGCAGCAACGGAGGGGCAACCCCAATAGAGCAGTACTTC. This codes for CASSNGGATPIEQYF.

This clone was seen more than once but under ten times. This chain connects TRBV19 to TRBJ1-5, with D maybe TRBD1 (5 bases). V was cut by 6 bases and J by 0 bases, with 6 bases left in between. Germline CDR1 reads LNHDA; CDR2 reads SQIVND (reference sequence). This CDR3 region has 13 residues. This CDR3 reads CASRGVSNQPQHF. The DNA of the CDR3 is TGTGCCAGTAGGGGGGTTAGCAATCAGCCCCAGCATTTT.

The chain carries TRBV18 and TRBJ2-7, with 7 bases lining up with TRBD1. CDR3 length: 14 amino acids. The V gene end was trimmed by 3 bases and the J gene end by 2 bases; junction bases not matched to a gene: 4. Per the germline V gene, CDR1 is KGHSH and CDR2 is LQKENI. The CDR3 region is CASSPETGAYEQYF. The CDR3 coding sequence is TGTGCCAGCTCACCTGAAACAGGGGCCTACGAGCAGTACTTC.